These 27 T cell receptor beta chains share one sample of origin, sequenced in a study of T cell changes during pregnancy in multiple sclerosis (dated by TCRdb to between 2018 and 2021). Library prep was done by the immunoSEQ multiplex PCR assay. The table was pulled from immuneACCESS by TCRdb, which kept in-frame rearrangements only. Such tables lose some clones; where checked, under half of the loss comes from unresolved V genes, and the rest has no known cause. Within this sample are approximately 58,000 clones, with around 92% of them counted one time only. Approximately 0.15% of the sample goes to the ten largest clones. This material consisted of CD4+ T cells from peripheral blood mononuclear cells, taken after pregnancy. The receptors stem from a female donor in good health, enrolled as a control in a pregnancy study.

The V call is TRBV28, the J call TRBJ1-5, with a weak D call TRBD1 (5 bases). Germline V gene lookup returns CDR1 MDHEN and CDR2 SYDVKM. The V and J ends lost 8 bases and 2 bases respectively, with 13 bases between them. The CDR3 has 14 amino acids. The CDR3 is CASREVRGNQPQHF. CDR3 DNA sequence: TGTGCCAGCCGAGAGGTCAGGGGCAATCAGCCCCAGCATTTT.

The V gene is TRBV4-1, the J gene TRBJ2-2; 12 nucleotides agree with TRBD2. The CDR3 is made up of 15 amino acids. V lost 3 bases, J lost 6 bases, and 2 bases stayed unmatched. Per the germline V gene, CDR1 is MGHRA and CDR2 is YSYEKL. The CDR3 coding sequence is TGCGCCAGCAGCCATACTAGCGGGGGGCCCGGGGAGCTGTTTTTT. Amino acids: CASSHTSGGPGELFF.

The chain combines TRBV4-1 with TRBJ1-1; tentative D call: TRBD1 (5 bases). The CDR3 contains 13 residues. Per germline, CDR1 MGHRA and CDR2 YSYEKL. V lost 0 bases to trimming and J lost 5 bases, with 7 bases between them. The CDR3 is CASSQDQGTEAFF. The CDR3 region has the DNA TGCGCCAGCAGCCAAGATCAGGGAACTGAAGCTTTCTTT.

The chain joins TRBV30 to TRBJ2-1; 8 nucleotides match TRBD2. CDR1 is GTSNPN and CDR2 is SVGIG in the germline V gene (reference sequence). With V trimmed by 2 bases and J by 8 bases, 11 bases remained unmatched. The CDR3 loop spans 15 amino acids. CDR3 DNA sequence: TGTGCCTGGAGTCGAATGGCGGGGGGAGATCATGAGCAGTTCTTC. The encoded protein is CAWSRMAGGDHEQFF.

V gene TRBV4-3 combines with J gene TRBJ1-1; 8 nucleotides line up with TRBD1. In germline, CDR1 is LGHNA, CDR2 YSLEER. The CDR3 spans 15 residues. With 2 bases clipped from V and 0 bases from J, the junction kept 2 bases outside the gene matches. The CDR3 spells CASSQQGALNTEAFF. CDR3 in DNA: TGCGCCAGCAGCCAACAGGGGGCTCTGAACACTGAAGCTTTCTTT.

This clone was detected once. V and J are TRBV18 and TRBJ1-1; D is ambiguous. The V end lost 3 bases, the J end lost 2 bases, and 10 bases lay between the germline ends. The CDR3 covers 14 residues. Germline CDR1 reads KGHSH; CDR2 reads LQKENI. The CDR3 DNA sequence: TGTGCCAGCTCACCGGCAAGTTTCAACACTGAAGCTTTCTTT. It codes for CASSPASFNTEAFF.

CDR3 in DNA: TGCGCCAGCAGCCAAGAAGTTCGTAGGGGACTAGCGGGTCCGTCCTCCTACAATGAGCAGTTCTTC. Its protein is CASSQEVRRGLAGPSSYNEQFF. The rearrangement links TRBV4-3 to TRBJ2-1; TRBD2 aligns across 12 bases. After removal of 0 bases from V and 0 bases from J, the junction contained 15 bases not matched to a gene. The CDR3 is 22 residues long. From germline, CDR1 is LGHNA and CDR2 YSLEER.

The sample holds one count of this clone. The chain uses TRBV29-1 and TRBJ2-5; D might be TRBD2 (7 bases). Germline V gene sequence: CDR1 SQVTM, CDR2 ANQGSEA. V lost 7 bases, J lost 4 bases, and 13 bases lay in between. The CDR3 runs 12 residues. Written as DNA, the CDR3 is TGCAGCGGCCGGGGGGCTGGAGAGACCCAGTACTTC. It codes for CSGRGAGETQYF.

This clone is a singleton in its sample. In DNA, the CDR3 is TGTGCCAGCTCACACGACAGCTTGAATGAAAAACTGTTTTTT. It specifies CASSHDSLNEKLFF. V and J are TRBV18 and TRBJ1-4; D is perhaps TRBD1 (5 bases). The V gene's germline CDR1 is KGHSH and CDR2 LQKENI. CDR3 length equals 14 residues. Trimming left V 4 bases short and J 5 bases short, with 11 bases between.

The V and J genes are TRBV6-5 and TRBJ2-7; 7 positions match TRBD1. Looked up from germline, CDR1 is MNHEY and CDR2 is SVGAGI. There are 12 residues in the CDR3. Trimming at V came to 0 bases and at J to 11 bases, leaving 4 bases not matched to a gene. As DNA, the CDR3 is TGTGCCAGCAGTTACTCGATGGGGACAGAGTACTTC. Protein: CASSYSMGTEYF.

CDR3 bases: TGCAGCGTTGACAGCTACAATGAGCAGTTCTTC. Its protein product is CSVDSYNEQFF. This chain connects TRBV29-1 to TRBJ2-1; unclear D gene. V gave up 3 bases and J gave up 3 bases, with 3 bases separating them. The germline gives CDR1 SQVTM, CDR2 ANQGSEA. This CDR3 spans 11 amino acids.

This chain links TRBV5-1 with TRBJ2-2; TRBD2 might be the D (6 bases). CDR1 and CDR2 from the germline V gene are SGHRS and YFSETQ. Trimming took 6 bases from V and 6 from J, leaving 15 bases between them. The CDR3 runs to 14 residues. CDR3 DNA sequence: TGCGCCAGCAAGGGACTGGGGACGGCCGGGGAGCTGTTTTTT. It is translated as CASKGLGTAGELFF.

CDR3 coding DNA: TGCGCCACCAGACTAGCGCCCAACAATGAGCAGTTCTTC. Its translation: CATRLAPNNEQFF. This chain joins TRBV5-1 and TRBJ2-1, with 8 bases lining up with TRBD2. The CDR3 is 13 residues long. Germline values: CDR1 SGHRS, CDR2 YFSETQ. The trim removed 9 bases at V and 5 bases at J, leaving 7 bases unmatched. Variable domain in full (rest from reference TRBV5-1 and TRBJ2-1): KAGVTQTPRYLIKTRGQQVTLSCSPISGHRSVSWYQQTPGQGLQFLFEYFSETQRNKGNFPGRFSGRQFSNSRSEMNVSTLELGDSALYLCATRLAPNNEQFFGPGTRLTVL.

This sequence joins TRBV7-3 and TRBJ2-1; TRBD1 matches at 12 bases. Trimming took 0 bases from V and 8 from J; bases not matched to a gene: 5. Germline assignment: CDR1 SGHTA and CDR2 FQGTGA. CDR3 size: 16 residues. The CDR3 bases are TGTGCCAGCAGCTTAACAAGGGACAGGGGGCTCTATGAGCAGTTCTTC. Translation gives CASSLTRDRGLYEQFF.

V is TRBV29-1 and J is TRBJ1-2, with 7 bases fitting TRBD1. CDR1 and CDR2 from the germline V gene are SQVTM and ANQGSEA. This CDR3 is built from 12 residues. With V trimmed by 6 bases and J by 4 bases, 5 bases remained unmatched. CDR3 DNA: TGCAGCGTAGCCACAGGGGTCTATGGCTACACCTTC. It specifies CSVATGVYGYTF.

This clone was seen a single time. The chain recombines TRBV25-1 with TRBJ2-3; 8 positions match TRBD1. The germline V gene encodes CDR1 MGHDK and CDR2 SYGVNS. This CDR3 comprises 15 residues. The V gene end was trimmed by 2 bases and the J gene end by 2 bases; junction bases not matched to a gene: 3. CDR3 protein: CASSENRGVTDTQYF. CDR3 coding DNA: TGTGCCAGCAGTGAAAACAGGGGGGTCACAGATACGCAGTATTTT.

This clone was seen more than once but under ten times. The V call is TRBV6-5, the J call TRBJ1-2; D uncertain. Deletions cut 10 bases from V and 0 bases from J, with 9 bases between. The CDR3 is made up of 12 amino acids. CDR1 is MNHEY and CDR2 is SVGAGI in the germline V gene. The CDR3 coding sequence is TGTGCCACTGAGGGCCCTAACTATGGCTACACCTTC. Its protein product is CATEGPNYGYTF.

The chain combines TRBV15 with TRBJ2-7; a weak D match, TRBD2 (5 bases). V was shortened by 1 base and J by 1 base, with 14 bases between the two germline ends. Germline-derived CDR1 and CDR2 are LNHNV and YYDKDF (reference sequence). CDR3 length equals 16 residues. CDR3 coding DNA: TGTGCCACCAGCAGAGTGGTGGACCGGGGTTCCTACGAGCAGTACTTC. It codes for CATSRVVDRGSYEQYF.

The chain joins TRBV5-6 to TRBJ2-3, with TRBD2 as a possible D gene (6 bases). This CDR3 has 17 residues. The V gene's germline CDR1 is SGHDT and CDR2 YYEEEE. The V end lost 4 bases, the J end lost 0 bases, and 18 bases lay between the germline ends. The CDR3 bases are TGTGCCAGCAGCGTACTTGGGACTGCCATTAGCACAGATACGCAGTATTTT. Protein: CASSVLGTAISTDTQYF.

V usage is TRBV7-2 and J usage is TRBJ2-3; D is possibly TRBD2 (6 bases). Germline V gene sequence: CDR1 SGHTA, CDR2 FQGNSA. The CDR3 spans 15 residues. The ends were cut back, 5 bases at V and 1 base at J, with 13 bases in the middle. This CDR3 is CASSRGWGGTDTQYF. In DNA, the CDR3 is TGTGCCAGCAGCAGGGGTTGGGGGGGCACAGATACGCAGTATTTT.

The chain is built from TRBV5-1 and TRBJ1-5; 8 bases are shared with TRBD1. The J segment lost 8 bases and the V segment lost 1 base, leaving 8 bases of the junction unmatched. CDR1 and CDR2 from the germline V gene are SGHRS and YFSETQ. The CDR3 loop spans 15 amino acids. CDR3 in DNA: TGCGCCAGCAGCTTGTTCCCAGGGGGCGAAAAGCCCCAGCATTTT. It codes for CASSLFPGGEKPQHF.

The rearrangement joins TRBV18 to TRBJ1-1; D is perhaps TRBD1 (6 bases). The CDR3 has 17 amino acids. The V end was cut by 0 bases, the J end by 4 bases, with 18 bases between. CDR1 is KGHSH, CDR2 LQKENI, per germline. The CDR3 protein is CASSPPLVGARITEAFF. Here the CDR3 DNA reads TGTGCCAGCTCACCACCTCTGGTGGGGGCCAGAATCACTGAAGCTTTCTTT.

J is TRBJ1-2 and V is TRBV7-2; D call uncertain. V was cut by 1 base and J by 0 bases, with 6 bases left in between. Germline V gene lookup returns CDR1 SGHTA and CDR2 FQGNSA. The CDR3 length is 14 residues. The CDR3 nucleotides read TGTGCCAGCAGCTTAGGCGGAGCTAACTATGGCTACACCTTC. This sequence encodes CASSLGGANYGYTF. The full variable domain, rest sourced from reference TRBV7-2 and TRBJ1-2, is GAGVSQSPSNKVTEKGKDVELRCDPISGHTALYWYRQSLGQGLEFLIYFQGNSAPDKSGLPSDRFSAERTGGSVSTLTIQRTQQEDSAVYLCASSLGGANYGYTFGSGTRLTVV.

The gene calls are TRBV10-3 and TRBJ1-4; D gene ambiguous. The CDR3 totals 15 residues. The germline V gene encodes CDR1 ENHRY and CDR2 SYGVKD. Trimming took 3 bases from V and 2 from J, leaving 10 bases between them. This chain's CDR3 is CAISETSGTNEKLFF. The CDR3 region has the DNA TGTGCCATCAGTGAAACCTCGGGGACTAATGAAAAACTGTTTTTT.

The table lists this clone with a few counts. The genes are TRBV4-1 and TRBJ1-2; possible D gene TRBD1, 6 bases. The CDR3 is made up of 14 amino acids. V was pared by 5 bases and J by 6 bases, with 16 bases between. CDR1 is MGHRA and CDR2 is YSYEKL in the germline V gene. CDR3 loop: CASSASGARHGYTF. The DNA of the CDR3 is TGCGCCAGCAGCGCCTCAGGGGCCCGGCATGGCTACACCTTC.

The J gene is TRBJ2-7, the V gene TRBV14; TRBD2 is a possible D gene (5 bases). Trimming removed 1 base at V and 2 bases at J, with 15 bases between. The germline CDR1 and CDR2 sequences are SGHDN and FVKESK. The CDR3 sequence is 16 residues long. The CDR3 nucleotides are TGTGCCAGCAGCCAAGGGCCGGGGAAATTGCCCTACGAGCAGTACTTC. This translates into CASSQGPGKLPYEQYF. The full variable domain, rest sourced from reference TRBV14 and TRBJ2-7, is EAGVTQFPSHSVIEKGQTVTLRCDPISGHDNLYWYRRVMGKEIKFLLHFVKESKQDESGMPNNRFLAERTGGTYSTLKVQPAELEDSGVYFCASSQGPGKLPYEQYFGPGTRLTVT.

This sequence joins TRBV19 and TRBJ1-3; D is unresolved. The CDR3 extends over 12 amino acids. V shed 5 bases and J shed 4 bases, with 6 bases lying between them. Per germline, CDR1 LNHDA and CDR2 SQIVND (reference sequence). In nucleotides, the CDR3 is TGTGCCAGTAGTGCCAGAGGAAACACCATATATTTT. Its translation: CASSARGNTIYF.